This T cell receptor (beta chain) emerged from a study of CD8+ T cells in alopecia areata (dated by TCRdb to 2016 to 2018). Context from the whole study: High-throughput TCRbeta sequencing was used to examine T cell clonal expansion in alopecia areata in both the C3H/HeJ mouse model and human patients. On the human side, TCRbeta sequencing was run on scalp tissue and on sorted CD4+ and CD8+ peripheral blood T cells from healthy controls and from alopecia areata patients with either patchy or totalis/universalis disease. Scalp clonality was compared across normal scalp (n=4), patchy alopecia areata scalp (n=8), and alopecia totalis/universalis scalp (n=8). RNA was obtained with the PAXgene miRNA kit for fixed scalp, the miRNeasy kit for PBMCs, and the RNeasy kit for mouse skin. TCRbeta CDR3 regions were amplified by immunoSEQ multiplex PCR with 35 Vbeta forward and 13 Jbeta reverse primers. The paper as a whole reports these results and caveats: Higher clonality and more expanded CD8+ clones were observed in lesional scalp than in normal scalp, particularly in alopecia totalis/universalis, a finding suggestive of antigenic drive. Compared with mice, TCR sequences shared between patients were less clear, possibly partly because of HLA diversity across the patient population. Unlike mouse skin, where gammadelta T cells dominate, normal human skin contains resident alphabeta T cells that get sequenced too, which complicates analysis of the scalp TCR repertoire.

From alopecia areata patients, peripheral blood was collected along with lesional scalp punch biopsies. PBMCs were isolated by density centrifugation and stained for CD3, CD4 and CD8, after which CD4+ and CD8+ T cells were sorted on a FACSAria. As part of a multicenter biomarker study, untreated alopecia areata patients were recruited. In a few patients from the biomarker study, the blood CD8+ T cells went through an additional sort into NKG2D-low and NKG2D-high fractions. Worth noting for this clone: This receptor's antigen is unknown. No much larger clonotype is one base removed from it; base qualities were not supplied.

To prepare the library, the immunoSEQ multiplex PCR assay was applied. For TCR sequencing, RNA was extracted from every sample and reverse transcribed into cDNA to serve as template. First-strand cDNA was synthesized using SuperScript III with a 2:1 mix of oligo-dT and random hexamers. A synthetic immune receptor repertoire was used to assess amplification bias, and residual bias was removed computationally. In the paper's pipeline: After raw reads were preprocessed to remove errors, the CDR3 was defined following IMGT conventions as running from the conserved cysteine to phenylalanine. Clonality was computed as 1 minus the Shannon entropy, with the entropy normalized by log2 of the number of productive unique TCRs. CD4 or CD8 identity of scalp clones was inferred by cross-referencing scalp TCRbeta sequences with sorted blood CD4 and CD8 repertoires. TCRdb's version of the immuneACCESS table is confined to in-frame rearrangements and falls short of the full clone set. An unresolved V gene accounts for under half of the shortfall where checked; the remainder is of unknown origin. Clone size and V and J calls were adopted from that table, with D and trimming inferred from the DNA. The sample table contains 65,000 to 90,000 clones; only one count was recorded for roughly 51% of them. The ten largest account for around 5% of the sample.

From the cysteine up to the phenylalanine, the CDR3 has a length of 12 residues. Of all the DNA, just the CDR3 is kept, 36 bases in frame from base 1. The germline V gene (reference sequence) provides CDR1 PRHDT and CDR2 FYEKMQ. V lost 6 bases and J lost 5 bases; the stretch between them is 10 bases long. The TCR sequence derives from a human donor with alopecia areata. The chain links TRBV13 with TRBJ1-1; no D gene can be assigned with confidence. Sample: NKG2D-high CD8+ T cells sorted from blood. Taken with the paper, the label for cell subset or site translates to: sorted CD8+ NKG2D-high blood T cells. The CDR3: CASRTAGTEAFF. The nucleotide sequence is given as TGTGCCAGCAGGACCGCGGGGACTGAAGCTTTCTTT.